The sequence of this TCR beta chain was determined in a study of T-cell reconstitution after alpha-beta-depleted transplantation in children (dated by TCRdb to about 2016). About the full investigation: The study quantitatively tracked T-cell immune reconstitution after TCRalphabeta/CD19-depleted allogeneic hematopoietic cell transplantation in children using TCR repertoire profiling.

This sample's treatment or condition label indicates: allogeneic hematopoietic cell transplantation with graft depleted of TCRalphabeta T cells and CD19 B cells. Transplant recipients were children who received TCRalphabeta/CD19-depleted allogeneic hematopoietic cell grafts. With respect to this clonotype: The target of this receptor is not known. Within one base of it there is no much larger clone, and no base qualities were kept.

The investigation overall reported the following: In some patients, the high TCRbeta diversity seen at day 60 was put down to recipient T cells and intrathymic progenitors that had survived conditioning. Apparently early alphabetaT-cell count recovery about two months after transplant reportedly relied on only several hundred rapidly expanded clones derived from non-depleted graft cells. The frequencies of hyperexpanded clones fell over the following months, and after one year, T-cell counts and TCRbeta diversity were mostly attributed to newly produced T cells.

The library was prepared using PCR. These reads were obtained on an Illumina HiSeq 2500. To normalize quantification of the TCRbeta repertoire, the TCR libraries were built with molecular barcoding that relied on unique molecular identifiers. In TCRdb, the public reads were trimmed at Q25 with fastp and aligned with MiXCR, with productive beta chains retained. Each CDR3 protein gets just one entry, which takes the most common genes and DNA from the rows behind it. This sample gives a few hundred thousand distinct CDR3 sequences in total; 20% to 30% of them show up just once. The ten largest clonotypes hold approximately 39% of the sample. There are 14 amino acids in the CDR3, from cysteine to phenylalanine inclusive. The DNA shown is the 42-base CDR3, in frame from base 1. Trimming removed 5 bases from V and 4 bases from J; the gene matches leave 8 bases unexplained. Reading the germline V gene gives CDR1 SGHTA and CDR2 FQGNSA.

The sample was PBMCs, taken before TCRalphabeta/CD19-depleted stem cell transplant. The sequence came from a boy less than two years old with Wiskott-Aldrich syndrome, due to receive a stem cell transplant. The chain is encoded by TRBV7-2 joined to TRBJ2-7; TRBD1 fits 7 bases in the junction. The encoded CDR3 is CASSLDRVEYEQYF. The DNA is TGTGCCAGCAGCCTCGACAGGGTCGAATACGAGCAGTACTTC.